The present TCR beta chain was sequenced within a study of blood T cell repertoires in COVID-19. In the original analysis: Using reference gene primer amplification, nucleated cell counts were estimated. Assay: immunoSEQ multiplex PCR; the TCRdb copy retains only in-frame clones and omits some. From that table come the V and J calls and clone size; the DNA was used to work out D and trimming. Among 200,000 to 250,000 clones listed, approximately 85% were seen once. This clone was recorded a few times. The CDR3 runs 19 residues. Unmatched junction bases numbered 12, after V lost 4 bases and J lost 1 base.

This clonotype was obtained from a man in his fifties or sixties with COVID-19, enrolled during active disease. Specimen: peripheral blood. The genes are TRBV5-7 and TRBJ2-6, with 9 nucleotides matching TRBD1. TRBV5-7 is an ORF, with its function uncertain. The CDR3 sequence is CASSPGTGYLPSGANVLTF. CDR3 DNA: TGTGCCAGCAGCCCGGGGACAGGGTACCTTCCTTCTGGGGCCAACGTCCTGACTTTC.